A selection of T cell receptor beta chains follows, all from one sample in a study of blood T cells in healthy people across ages. TCRdb redid the calling of the 5' RACE reads with MiXCR, one entry per CDR3 protein. The sample gives some 800,000 distinct CDR3 sequences, under 45% of which show up once; around 21% is in the top ten. The sample consisted of blood. Receptors originate from a man aged 60 to 69 in good health. Each CDR3 is given with its conserved first and last residue. A D gene is named only where the DNA matches it firmly. The size entry is marked missing in some rows and otherwise reads once, few, many or a size class.

CDR3 protein: CSARDPDRGRTEAFF
CDR3 DNA: TGCAGTGCTAGAGACCCCGACAGGGGGCGGACTGAAGCTTTCTTT
J gene: TRBJ1-1
clone size: once
V gene: TRBV20-1
D gene: TRBD1

CDR3 protein: CATDQGAVVGANVLTF
CDR3 DNA: TGTGCCACCGATCAGGGGGCCGTTGTGGGGGCCAACGTCCTGACTTTC
J gene: TRBJ2-6
clone size: few
V gene: TRBV6-6
D gene: TRBD1

CDR3 protein: CASRPDSNYGYTF
CDR3 DNA: TGTGCCAGCAGACCAGACAGTAACTATGGCTACACCTTC
J gene: TRBJ1-2
clone size: many
V gene: TRBV7-9
D gene: NA

CDR3 protein: CASSSGLDPSYEQYF
CDR3 DNA: TGTGCCAGCAGCTCGGGACTCGACCCCTCCTACGAGCAGTACTTC
J gene: TRBJ2-7
clone size: few
V gene: TRBV7-2
D gene: NA

CDR3 protein: CASSWTSGGFSYEQYF
CDR3 DNA: TGCGCCAGCAGCTGGACTAGCGGGGGCTTCTCCTACGAGCAGTACTTC
J gene: TRBJ2-7
clone size: few
V gene: TRBV5-1
D gene: TRBD2

CDR3 protein: CSAEGGSYGQYF
CDR3 DNA: TGCAGTGCTGAAGGTGGCTCCTACGGGCAGTACTTC
J gene: TRBJ2-7
clone size: NA
V gene: TRBV20-1
D gene: NA

CDR3 protein: CASRDGYNQPQHF
CDR3 DNA: TGTGCCAGTCGGGATGGTTATAATCAGCCCCAGCATTTT
J gene: TRBJ1-5
clone size: NA
V gene: TRBV12-3/TRBV12-4
D gene: NA

CDR3 protein: CASSLDGQNQPQHF
CDR3 DNA: TGCGCCAGCAGCTTGGACGGGCAGAATCAGCCCCAGCATTTT
J gene: TRBJ1-5
clone size: NA
V gene: TRBV5-1
D gene: NA

CDR3 protein: CASSPDGQTYEQYF
CDR3 DNA: TGTGCCAGCAGCCCAGACGGACAGACCTACGAGCAGTACTTC
J gene: TRBJ2-7
clone size: NA
V gene: TRBV9
D gene: NA

CDR3 protein: CASSLVRGQGANYGYTF
CDR3 DNA: TGTGCCAGCAGCTTAGTTCGCGGACAGGGGGCTAACTATGGCTACACCTTC
J gene: TRBJ1-2
clone size: NA
V gene: TRBV11-2
D gene: TRBD1

CDR3 protein: CASSRDRGNQPQHF
CDR3 DNA: TGTGCCAGCAGCCGGGACAGGGGAAATCAGCCCCAGCATTTT
J gene: TRBJ1-5
clone size: NA
V gene: TRBV7-9
D gene: TRBD1

CDR3 protein: CASSQGEGYRQFF
CDR3 DNA: TGCGCCAGCAGCCAAGGAGAGGGGTACCGGCAGTTCTTC
J gene: TRBJ2-1
clone size: NA
V gene: TRBV4-3
D gene: NA

CDR3 protein: CASSLNQGSNEQFF
CDR3 DNA: TGTGCCAGCAGTTTAAATCAGGGGTCGAATGAGCAGTTCTTC
J gene: TRBJ2-1
clone size: NA
V gene: TRBV12-3/TRBV12-4
D gene: NA

CDR3 protein: CASSLVGETYNEQFF
CDR3 DNA: TGCGCCAGCAGCCTGGTGGGGGAAACCTACAATGAGCAGTTCTTC
J gene: TRBJ2-1
clone size: NA
V gene: TRBV5-1
D gene: NA

CDR3 protein: CAIRDRGLNEQFF
CDR3 DNA: TGTGCCATCAGGGACAGGGGGCTGAATGAGCAGTTCTTC
J gene: TRBJ2-1
clone size: NA
V gene: TRBV10-3
D gene: TRBD1

CDR3 protein: CSARRPSTYGYTF
CDR3 DNA: TGCAGCGCTCGGAGGCCCTCAACCTATGGCTACACCTTC
J gene: TRBJ1-2
clone size: NA
V gene: TRBV29-1
D gene: NA

CDR3 protein: CSARGGHMNTEAFF
CDR3 DNA: TGCAGTGCTAGAGGGGGGCACATGAACACTGAAGCTTTCTTT
J gene: TRBJ1-1
clone size: medium-sized
V gene: TRBV20-1
D gene: NA

CDR3 protein: CASRPSLGNRYNEQFF
CDR3 DNA: TGCGCCAGCAGGCCCTCTCTTGGAAACCGCTACAATGAGCAGTTCTTC
J gene: TRBJ2-1
clone size: NA
V gene: TRBV10-2
D gene: NA

CDR3 protein: CASRDQDGARHGYTF
CDR3 DNA: TGTGCCAGCAGGGACCAAGACGGGGCACGGCACGGCTACACCTTC
J gene: TRBJ1-2
clone size: NA
V gene: TRBV6-2/TRBV6-3
D gene: NA

CDR3 protein: CASTTGQGRVETQYF
CDR3 DNA: TGTGCCAGCACCACCGGACAGGGGAGGGTCGAGACCCAGTACTTC
J gene: TRBJ2-5
clone size: few
V gene: TRBV6-2/TRBV6-3
D gene: TRBD1

CDR3 protein: CASSIESNQPQHF
CDR3 DNA: TGTGCCAGCAGCATCGAGAGCAATCAGCCCCAGCATTTT
J gene: TRBJ1-5
clone size: many
V gene: TRBV7-2
D gene: NA

CDR3 protein: CASSGRDRAYYGYTF
CDR3 DNA: TGTGCCAGCAGCGGACGGGACAGGGCTTACTATGGCTACACCTTC
J gene: TRBJ1-2
clone size: NA
V gene: TRBV9
D gene: TRBD1

CDR3 protein: CASRELGTGELFF
CDR3 DNA: TGTGCCAGCAGGGAGTTGGGGACCGGGGAGCTGTTTTTT
J gene: TRBJ2-2
clone size: NA
V gene: TRBV12-3/TRBV12-4
D gene: NA

CDR3 protein: CSATLTEHSNQPQHF
CDR3 DNA: TGCAGTGCTACGTTGACAGAGCACAGCAATCAGCCCCAGCATTTT
J gene: TRBJ1-5
clone size: NA
V gene: TRBV20-1
D gene: NA

CDR3 protein: CSGDRVSGADTQYF
CDR3 DNA: TGCAGTGGAGACAGGGTTAGTGGCGCAGATACGCAGTATTTT
J gene: TRBJ2-3
clone size: NA
V gene: TRBV20-1
D gene: TRBD1

CDR3 protein: CASIRSGTGIGEQYF
CDR3 DNA: TGTGCCAGCATTCGGTCTGGAACAGGGATCGGCGAGCAGTACTTC
J gene: TRBJ2-7
clone size: NA
V gene: TRBV6-2/TRBV6-3
D gene: NA

CDR3 protein: CASSASQKLFF
CDR3 DNA: TGTGCCAGCAGCGCATCCCAAAAACTGTTTTTT
J gene: TRBJ1-4
clone size: few
V gene: TRBV7-9
D gene: NA

CDR3 protein: CAISDISSNYGYTF
CDR3 DNA: TGTGCCATCAGTGATATAAGTTCCAACTATGGCTACACCTTC
J gene: TRBJ1-2
clone size: NA
V gene: TRBV10-3
D gene: NA

CDR3 protein: CASSSIDRLSTDTQYF
CDR3 DNA: TGTGCCAGCAGCTCCATCGACCGGTTAAGCACAGATACGCAGTATTTT
J gene: TRBJ2-3
clone size: few
V gene: TRBV7-2
D gene: NA

CDR3 protein: CASSPGGSGGARMETQYF
CDR3 DNA: TGTGCCAGCAGCCCGGGTGGTAGCGGGGGGGCACGGATGGAGACCCAGTACTTC
J gene: TRBJ2-5
clone size: NA
V gene: TRBV5-4
D gene: TRBD2

CDR3 protein: CASSQGMATDTQYF
CDR3 DNA: TGTGCCAGCAGCCAAGGGATGGCTACAGATACGCAGTATTTT
J gene: TRBJ2-3
clone size: NA
V gene: TRBV14
D gene: NA

CDR3 protein: CASSQDPIIGQGSTGANVLTF
CDR3 DNA: TGCGCCAGCAGCCAAGACCCGATTATTGGACAGGGGTCTACTGGGGCCAACGTCCTGACTTTC
J gene: TRBJ2-6
clone size: NA
V gene: TRBV4-3
D gene: TRBD1

CDR3 protein: CASSFSTVNNEQFF
CDR3 DNA: TGCGCCAGCAGCTTCTCCACGGTGAACAATGAGCAGTTCTTC
J gene: TRBJ2-1
clone size: NA
V gene: TRBV5-1
D gene: NA

CDR3 protein: CASRTERSTEAFF
CDR3 DNA: TGTGCCAGCAGGACAGAAAGGAGCACTGAAGCTTTCTTT
J gene: TRBJ1-1
clone size: NA
V gene: TRBV25-1
D gene: NA

CDR3 protein: CSARALTRGGGTDTQYF
CDR3 DNA: TGCAGTGCTAGAGCCCTCACCAGGGGTGGAGGCACAGATACGCAGTATTTT
J gene: TRBJ2-3
clone size: NA
V gene: TRBV20-1
D gene: NA

CDR3 protein: CASRQNLAKNIQYF
CDR3 DNA: TGTGCCAGTAGACAGAATCTAGCCAAAAACATTCAGTACTTC
J gene: TRBJ2-4
clone size: NA
V gene: TRBV19
D gene: NA

CDR3 protein: CASSPYAGDTGELFF
CDR3 DNA: TGTGCCAGCTCACCATACGCTGGAGACACCGGGGAGCTGTTTTTT
J gene: TRBJ2-2
clone size: NA
V gene: TRBV18
D gene: NA

CDR3 protein: CASSLQRGANTGELFF
CDR3 DNA: TGTGCCAGCAGCCTCCAGCGGGGGGCTAACACCGGGGAGCTGTTTTTT
J gene: TRBJ2-2
clone size: few
V gene: TRBV7-2
D gene: TRBD2

CDR3 protein: CASSPQATGGNEKLFF
CDR3 DNA: TGTGCCAGCAGCCCCCAGGCGACAGGGGGTAATGAAAAACTGTTTTTT
J gene: TRBJ1-4
clone size: NA
V gene: TRBV3-1
D gene: TRBD1

CDR3 protein: CATSRDLELETDTQYF
CDR3 DNA: TGTGCCACCAGCAGAGATCTGGAACTGGAGACAGATACGCAGTATTTT
J gene: TRBJ2-3
clone size: few
V gene: TRBV15
D gene: NA

CDR3 protein: CASSVGNGAVTDTQYF
CDR3 DNA: TGTGCCAGCAGCGTAGGGAATGGCGCCGTCACAGATACGCAGTATTTT
J gene: TRBJ2-3
clone size: few
V gene: TRBV9
D gene: NA

CDR3 protein: CSANDGWYQETQYF
CDR3 DNA: TGCAGTGCTAATGACGGGTGGTACCAAGAGACCCAGTACTTC
J gene: TRBJ2-5
clone size: NA
V gene: TRBV20-1
D gene: NA

CDR3 protein: CSARTARGGTDTQYF
CDR3 DNA: TGCAGTGCTAGGACCGCTAGAGGCGGCACAGATACGCAGTATTTT
J gene: TRBJ2-3
clone size: NA
V gene: TRBV20-1
D gene: NA

CDR3 protein: CASSYRGNAKNIQYF
CDR3 DNA: TGTGCCAGCAGTTACAGGGGAAACGCCAAAAACATTCAGTACTTC
J gene: TRBJ2-4
clone size: NA
V gene: TRBV6-2/TRBV6-3
D gene: NA

CDR3 protein: CASSYTSFPYNEQFF
CDR3 DNA: TGTGCCAGCAGTTACACTAGCTTTCCCTACAATGAGCAGTTCTTC
J gene: TRBJ2-1
clone size: NA
V gene: TRBV6-2/TRBV6-3
D gene: NA

CDR3 protein: CATSRDSASTDTQYF
CDR3 DNA: TGTGCCACCAGCAGAGACTCCGCTAGCACAGATACGCAGTATTTT
J gene: TRBJ2-3
clone size: NA
V gene: TRBV15
D gene: NA

CDR3 protein: CASSVITGDTEAFF
CDR3 DNA: TGTGCCAGCAGTGTTATAACAGGGGACACTGAAGCTTTCTTT
J gene: TRBJ1-1
clone size: NA
V gene: TRBV6-5
D gene: TRBD1

CDR3 protein: CASSRSGGARMIETQYF
CDR3 DNA: TGCGCCAGCAGCCGGAGCGGGGGGGCTAGAATGATCGAGACCCAGTACTTC
J gene: TRBJ2-5
clone size: few
V gene: TRBV5-1
D gene: TRBD2

CDR3 protein: CSVTRLAANLETQYF
CDR3 DNA: TGCAGCGTGACCCGACTAGCGGCCAATCTAGAGACCCAGTACTTC
J gene: TRBJ2-5
clone size: NA
V gene: TRBV29-1
D gene: TRBD2

CDR3 protein: CASSQDVSGTASYF
CDR3 DNA: TGTGCCAGCAGCCAGGACGTTAGCGGGACAGCCTCGTACTTC
J gene: TRBJ2-5
clone size: NA
V gene: TRBV7-9
D gene: NA

CDR3 protein: CASSSTPDRASYNEQFF
CDR3 DNA: TGTGCCAGCAGTTCGACTCCAGACAGGGCCTCCTACAATGAGCAGTTCTTC
J gene: TRBJ2-1
clone size: NA
V gene: TRBV7-2
D gene: TRBD1

CDR3 protein: CASSLAPGSGGTEAFF
CDR3 DNA: TGTGCCAGCAGCTTAGCCCCGGGGAGTGGGGGGACTGAAGCTTTCTTT
J gene: TRBJ1-1
clone size: NA
V gene: TRBV7-2
D gene: NA

CDR3 protein: CASSLGGQYTDTQYF
CDR3 DNA: TGTGCCAGCAGCTTAGGCGGCCAGTACACAGATACGCAGTATTTT
J gene: TRBJ2-3
clone size: NA
V gene: TRBV11-1
D gene: NA

CDR3 protein: CASSQAVGGDTDTQYF
CDR3 DNA: TGTGCCAGCAGCCAAGCGGTGGGGGGTGACACAGATACGCAGTATTTT
J gene: TRBJ2-3
clone size: NA
V gene: TRBV14
D gene: NA

CDR3 protein: CASSTRQGINQPQHF
CDR3 DNA: TGTGCCAGCAGTACACGACAGGGAATCAATCAGCCCCAGCATTTT
J gene: TRBJ1-5
clone size: NA
V gene: TRBV6-2/TRBV6-3
D gene: TRBD1

CDR3 protein: CASSDRSSYEQYF
CDR3 DNA: TGTGCCAGCAGCGACAGGAGCTCCTACGAGCAGTACTTC
J gene: TRBJ2-7
clone size: few
V gene: TRBV7-9
D gene: NA

CDR3 protein: CASSLGPPSRGHPVGEQFF
CDR3 DNA: TGTGCCAGCAGCTTAGGGCCCCCCTCTCGGGGCCACCCGGTCGGTGAGCAGTTCTTC
J gene: TRBJ2-1
clone size: few
V gene: TRBV11-2
D gene: NA